These 27 T cell receptor beta chains were sequenced from one sample in a study of T cells of healthy individuals. TCRdb ran MiXCR on the 5' RACE reads and lists one entry per CDR3 protein. There are 40,000 to 65,000 distinct CDR3 sequences in the sample; roughly 14% occur only once, and approximately 16% lies in the top ten. The receptors stem from a human donor in good health.

V gene TRBV20-1 combines with J gene TRBJ2-3; 9 bases align to TRBD1. The CDR3 runs to 15 residues. From germline, CDR1 is DFQATT and CDR2 SNEGSKA (reference sequence). V trimming: 0 bases; J trimming: 4 bases; junction bases outside the gene matches: 5. The CDR3 loop reads CSARDHGTGPDTQYF. CDR3 sequence (DNA): TGCAGTGCTAGAGATCATGGGACAGGGCCAGATACGCAGTATTTT.

This clonotype was counted ten times or more. This chain uses TRBV6-1 with TRBJ1-2; D not certain. The germline V gene has CDR1 MNHNS and CDR2 SASEGT. Between the trimmed V and J ends, which lost 6 bases and 8 bases, there was a span of 16 bases. The CDR3 runs 13 residues. The CDR3 loop reads CASRRAASEGYTF. For the CDR3, the DNA is TGTGCCAGCAGGAGGGCAGCGTCAGAGGGCTACACCTTC.

This clonotype was seen ten or more times. The chain has TRBV11-3 and TRBJ2-2; 7 nucleotides agree with TRBD2. Germline CDR1 and CDR2: SGHNT and YENEEA. The ends lost 5 bases at V and 2 bases at J; junction bases unmatched: 2. This CDR3 has 14 residues. The CDR3 is CASSPGLNTGELFF. As DNA, the CDR3 is TGTGCCAGCAGCCCGGGACTAAACACCGGGGAGCTGTTTTTT.

This clonotype was recorded a few times. The gene calls are TRBV6-2 or TRBV6-3 and TRBJ2-1; D might be TRBD2 (5 bases). Germline CDR1 is MNHEY and CDR2 is SVGEGT. Trimming removed 2 bases from V and 10 bases from J, with 9 bases in between. The CDR3 loop spans 12 amino acids. The DNA for the CDR3 is TGTGCCAGCAGTTACCGGACTCGGGAGCAGTTCTTC. Translated, it gives CASSYRTREQFF.

This clonotype was detected many times. The rearrangement uses TRBV6-1 and TRBJ2-7; D is possibly TRBD2 (6 bases). Germline values: CDR1 MNHNS, CDR2 SASEGT. The CDR3 has 12 residues. CDR3 DNA: TGTGCGGGGGGTCCTGATACCTACGAGCAGTACTTC. Its translation: CAGGPDTYEQYF.

This clonotype was seen many times. The rearrangement links TRBV4-1 to TRBJ1-2; no reliable D call. V lost 5 bases, J lost 4 bases, and 11 bases lay in between. The CDR3 length is 13 residues. The germline CDR1 and CDR2 sequences are MGHRA and YSYEKL. The CDR3 spells CASSNTQTYGYTF. The CDR3 nucleotides read TGCGCCAGCAGCAACACACAGACCTATGGCTACACCTTC.

The J gene is TRBJ2-3, the V gene TRBV7-2; D is uncertain. V was trimmed by 6 bases and J by 3 bases, leaving 13 bases between them. The germline V gene encodes CDR1 SGHTA and CDR2 FQGNSA. The CDR3 spans 14 residues. CDR3 residues: CASREGLMTDTQYF. Written as DNA, the CDR3 is TGTGCCAGCAGGGAAGGTCTGATGACAGATACGCAGTATTTT. The full variable domain, with the rest looked up from reference TRBV7-2 and TRBJ2-3, is GAGVSQSPSNKVTEKGKDVELRCDPISGHTALYWYRQSLGQGLEFLIYFQGNSAPDKSGLPSDRFSAERTGGSVSTLTIQRTQQEDSAVYLCASREGLMTDTQYFGPGTRLTVL.

This clonotype was seen a few times. V is TRBV9 and J is TRBJ2-7; TRBD2 might be the D (6 bases). Germline lookup yields CDR1 SGDLS and CDR2 YYNGEE. CDR3 length equals 14 residues. V was trimmed by 6 bases and J by 2 bases, leaving 15 bases between them. Written as DNA, the CDR3 is TGTGCCAGCACCCGGGACTTACTGGCCTACGAGCAGTACTTC. Protein sequence: CASTRDLLAYEQYF.

Details on this clonotype: The junction differs from germline at one of its ends, possibly a read error. The chain employs TRBV10-3 and TRBJ2-2; D possibly corresponds to TRBD2 (7 bases). The CDR3 is made up of 15 amino acids. CDR1 and CDR2 (germline): ENHRY, SYGVKD. The CDR3: CVISEQEGGTGELFF. The CDR3, as DNA: TGTGTCATCAGTGAGCAGGAGGGGGGGACCGGGGAGCTGTTTTTT.

This clonotype was detected only a few times. This chain links TRBV12-3 or TRBV12-4 with TRBJ2-2; a weak D match, TRBD1 (5 bases). V lost 3 bases to trimming and J lost 1 base, with 6 bases between them. The length of the CDR3 is 14 residues. As DNA, the CDR3 is TGTGCCAGCAGTTTTGACAGGAACACCGGGGAGCTGTTTTTT. Translated, it gives CASSFDRNTGELFF.

The chain has TRBV24-1 and TRBJ2-2, with D possibly called TRBD1 or TRBD2 (5 bases each). Germline CDR1 KGHDR, CDR2 SFDVKD. The CDR3 is 13 residues long. Trimming took 6 bases from V and 5 from J, leaving 9 bases between them. CDR3 loop: CATSPGRTGELFF. The CDR3 DNA reads TGTGCCACCAGTCCAGGGAGAACCGGGGAGCTGTTTTTT.

The chain employs TRBV20-1 and TRBJ1-2; 8 nucleotides agree with TRBD1. The CDR3 is made up of 14 amino acids. J lost 7 bases, V lost 4 bases, and 11 bases had no gene match. In germline, CDR1 is DFQATT, CDR2 SNEGSKA (reference sequence). Here the CDR3 DNA reads TGCAGTGCTACGAACAGGGGGAAGCTAAGTGGCTACACCTTC. Residues: CSATNRGKLSGYTF.

V and J are TRBV5-1 and TRBJ2-3; D unresolved. V was shortened by 3 bases and J by 2 bases, with 13 bases between the two germline ends. Looked up from germline, CDR1 is SGHRS and CDR2 is YFSETQ. This CDR3 comprises 15 residues. The CDR3 sequence is CASSSHRMNTDTQYF. The CDR3 DNA sequence: TGCGCCAGCAGCTCCCACAGAATGAACACAGATACGCAGTATTTT.

This clonotype was seen only a few times. This chain connects TRBV7-9 to TRBJ1-1; 10 nucleotides line up with TRBD1. The length of the CDR3 is 14 residues. Per germline, CDR1 SEHNR and CDR2 FQNEAQ (reference sequence). J gave up 3 bases and V 7 bases, and 5 bases lay outside the gene matches. The CDR3 loop is CASTTGGPYTEAFF. The CDR3 DNA is TGTGCCAGCACGACAGGGGGCCCCTACACTGAAGCTTTCTTT.

This clonotype was counted between two and nine times. V and J are TRBV7-2 and TRBJ2-3; 14 positions match TRBD2. The CDR3 is 16 residues long. In germline, CDR1 is SGHTA, CDR2 FQGNSA. The trim removed 5 bases at V and 4 bases at J, leaving 5 bases unmatched. The CDR3 bases are TGTGCCAGCAGCCCAAGACTAGCGGGGGGGGCAGATACGCAGTATTTT. Protein: CASSPRLAGGADTQYF. The variable domain in full, with the rest retrieved from reference TRBV7-2 and TRBJ2-3, is GAGVSQSPSNKVTEKGKDVELRCDPISGHTALYWYRQSLGQGLEFLIYFQGNSAPDKSGLPSDRFSAERTGGSVSTLTIQRTQQEDSAVYLCASSPRLAGGADTQYFGPGTRLTVL.

This clonotype was detected only a few times. The chain is built from TRBV10-3 and TRBJ2-7; 8 bases map to TRBD1. Losses at the gene ends were 6 bases for V and 5 bases for J; bases not matched to a gene: 9. CDR3 size: 14 residues. Germline CDR1 is ENHRY and CDR2 is SYGVKD. In nucleotides, the CDR3 is TGTGCCATCAGCATAACAGGGGGGTTCGACGAGCAGTACTTC. Translated, it gives CAISITGGFDEQYF.

The chain joins TRBV6-2 or TRBV6-3 to TRBJ2-2; D remains ambiguous. Deletions cut 2 bases from V and 3 bases from J, with 7 bases between. The CDR3 spans 14 residues. CDR1 and CDR2 from the germline V gene are MNHEY and SVGEGT. The CDR3 here is CASSYAGYTGELFF. The CDR3 nucleotides are TGTGCCAGCAGTTACGCAGGATACACCGGGGAGCTGTTTTTT.

This rearrangement joins TRBV9 to TRBJ1-2, with TRBD1 as a possible D gene (5 bases). V was cut by 0 bases and J by 8 bases, with 20 bases left in between. CDR1 and CDR2 (germline): SGDLS, YYNGEE. The CDR3 consists of 16 residues. As DNA, the CDR3 is TGTGCCAGCAGCGTAGGGACGAGCCGGGACTCCGCCGGCTACACCTTC. It translates to CASSVGTSRDSAGYTF.

This clonotype was seen a handful of times. Here the CDR3 DNA reads TGCAGTGCTAGCGGGCTAGCGGGGGGCCGGGGCACAGATACGCAGTATTTT. It encodes CSASGLAGGRGTDTQYF. V gene TRBV20-1 combines with J gene TRBJ2-3; 11 nucleotides match TRBD2. V was pared by 3 bases and J by 1 base, with 9 bases of the junction left unmatched. Germline assignment: CDR1 DFQATT and CDR2 SNEGSKA (reference sequence). This CDR3 has 17 residues.

The chain links TRBV7-9 to TRBJ1-2; maybe TRBD1 (6 bases). V lost 1 base, J lost 4 bases, and 16 bases lay in between. This CDR3 has 16 residues. CDR1 is SEHNR and CDR2 is FQNEAQ in the germline V gene (reference sequence). This CDR3 reads CASSLGPDRNLYGYTF. CDR3 coding DNA: TGTGCCAGCAGCTTAGGTCCCGACAGGAACCTCTATGGCTACACCTTC.

The rearrangement links TRBV4-3 to TRBJ1-6; D is unresolved. Germline V gene lookup returns CDR1 LGHNA and CDR2 YSLEER. Trimming took off 1 base at V and 1 base at J, with 5 bases between the two ends. The length of the CDR3 is 15 residues. CDR3 protein: CASSQGGSYNSPLHF. The CDR3 region has the DNA TGCGCCAGCAGCCAAGGGGGATCCTATAATTCACCCCTCCACTTT.

This clonotype appeared many times. J is TRBJ2-1 and V is TRBV24-1, with D possibly matching TRBD2 (6 bases). V was clipped by 8 bases and J by 10 bases, with 8 bases between them. CDR3 size: 10 residues. Germline values: CDR1 KGHDR, CDR2 SFDVKD. CDR3 DNA: TGTGCCACCACAGGGAGGGAGCAGTTCTTC. Translated, it gives CATTGREQFF.

The chain employs TRBV4-3 and TRBJ2-1, with a weak D call TRBD2 (6 bases). V lost 0 bases and J lost 4, with 10 bases in between. Per germline, CDR1 LGHNA and CDR2 YSLEER. The CDR3 length is 15 residues. In DNA form, the CDR3 reads TGCGCCAGCAGCCAAGAAGGCGGGACGTACAATGAGCAGTTCTTC. Amino acid sequence: CASSQEGGTYNEQFF.

This clonotype was seen repeatedly, ten times or more. The chain couples TRBV29-1 to TRBJ1-2; no reliable D call. This CDR3 spans 8 amino acids. Trimming left V 5 bases short and J 7 bases short, with 2 bases between. Germline V gene lookup returns CDR1 SQVTM and CDR2 ANQGSEA. The chain's CDR3 is CSVIGYTF. The CDR3 nucleotides are TGCAGCGTTATTGGCTACACCTTC.

There are a few counts of this clonotype. The chain uses TRBV20-1 and TRBJ1-1; D gene uncertain. Trimming removed 2 bases at V and 1 base at J, with 5 bases between. Germline V CDR1 and CDR2: DFQATT, SNEGSKA (reference sequence). The CDR3 spans 12 residues. The CDR3: CSARTENTEAFF. CDR3 coding DNA: TGCAGTGCTAGAACAGAGAACACTGAAGCTTTCTTT.

The gene calls are TRBV5-1 and TRBJ1-2; D gene ambiguous. V dropped 7 bases and J dropped 3 bases, with 16 bases sitting between them. Per germline, CDR1 SGHRS and CDR2 YFSETQ. This CDR3 contains 14 residues. CDR3 coding DNA: TGCGCCAGCGCTCCTTGGTTGGAGGACTATGGCTACACCTTC. Protein: CASAPWLEDYGYTF.

By share of the sample, this clonotype is medium-sized. J is TRBJ1-1 and V is TRBV29-1; 7 bases fit TRBD1. Per germline, CDR1 SQVTM and CDR2 ANQGSEA. With 7 bases clipped from V and 1 base from J, the junction kept 6 bases outside the gene matches. The CDR3 has 13 amino acids. This CDR3 is CSAPGQTNTEAFF. The CDR3 coding sequence is TGCAGCGCCCCGGGACAGACGAACACTGAAGCTTTCTTT. The full variable domain, with the rest looked up from reference TRBV29-1 and TRBJ1-1, is SAVISQKPSRDICQRGTSLTIQCQVDSQVTMMFWYRQQPGQSLTLIATANQGSEATYESGFVIDKFPISRPNLTFSTLTVSNMSPEDSSIYLCSAPGQTNTEAFFGQGTRLTVV.